The 31 T cell receptor beta chains reported below all come from one sample, sequenced in a study of CXCR3-negative and CXCR3-positive naive CD8 T cells. TRB cDNA was prepared as libraries by UMI-labeled 5' RACE. From its re-call of the 5' RACE reads, TCRdb lists each CDR3 protein once, without DNA. The listing records 100,000 to 150,000 distinct CDR3 sequences. Sequenced input: naive CXCR3- CD8+ T cells from blood. Subset defined: CD45RO-CCR7+CD27+CD95- naive CD8+ T cells lacking CXCR3 (TNR3-). The receptors here all came from a human donor in good health. Some clones in this sample may be carry-over from other donors' samples.

The genes are TRBV29-1 and TRBJ2-5; as DNA is missing, the TRBD2 call by TCRdb cannot be tested. Germline CDR1 reads SQVTM; CDR2 reads ANQGSEA. This CDR3 has 14 residues. The CDR3 here is CSVEMAGGQETQYF. Complete variable domain (other parts from reference TRBV29-1 and TRBJ2-5): SAVISQKPSRDICQRGTSLTIQCQVDSQVTMMFWYRQQPGQSLTLIATANQGSEATYESGFVIDKFPISRPNLTFSTLTVSNMSPEDSSIYLCSVEMAGGQETQYFGPGTRLLVL.

V and J are TRBV20-1 and TRBJ2-5; the TCRdb call, TRBD2, lacks DNA for checking. Germline V gives CDR1 DFQATT, CDR2 SNEGSKA (reference sequence). This CDR3 comprises 16 residues. The CDR3 is CSARGPGLADQETQYF.

The chain is built from TRBV7-9 and TRBJ2-1; no DNA is available, so the TRBD2 call from TCRdb remains unchecked. The CDR3 sequence is 15 residues long. Germline CDR1 reads SEHNR; CDR2 reads FQNEAQ (reference sequence). Here the CDR3 reads CASIPPGLAGDEQFF. The full variable domain, in which reference TRBV7-9 and TRBJ2-1 provide the parts outside the CDR3, is DTGVSQNPRHKITKRGQNVTFRCDPISEHNRLYWYRQTLGQGPEFLTYFQNEAQLEKSRLLSDRFSAERPKGSFSTLEIQRTEQGDSAMYLCASIPPGLAGDEQFFGPGTRLTVL.

The chain couples TRBV6-5 to TRBJ2-4; the TRBD2 assignment by TCRdb is unverifiable without DNA. CDR1 and CDR2 from the germline V gene are MNHEY and SVGAGI. The CDR3 is 15 residues long. The CDR3 sequence is CASSYFGGGANTQYF.

The gene calls are TRBV19 and TRBJ1-2; TCRdb gives TRBD1 as the D gene, but with no DNA this cannot be confirmed. The CDR3 has 13 amino acids. The V gene's germline CDR1 is LNHDA and CDR2 SQIVND (reference sequence). The CDR3 region is CASTPSQGLGYTF. The full variable domain, in which reference TRBV19 and TRBJ1-2 provide the parts outside the CDR3, is DGGITQSPKYLFRKEGQNVTLSCEQNLNHDAMYWYRQDPGQGLRLIYYSQIVNDFQKGDIAEGYSVSREKKESFPLTVTSAQKNPTAFYLCASTPSQGLGYTFGSGTRLTVV.

The chain uses TRBV7-2 and TRBJ2-1; TCRdb selects TRBD2, and the lack of DNA leaves this call unchecked. The CDR3 has 13 amino acids. The V gene's germline CDR1 is SGHTA and CDR2 FQGNSA. CDR3 region: CASSLGTRGEQFF.

This sequence joins TRBV6-5 and TRBJ1-1. The CDR3 is made up of 13 amino acids. Germline V gene sequence: CDR1 MNHEY, CDR2 SVGAGI. The CDR3 is CASSSLVGAEAFF.

The V gene is TRBV7-9, the J gene TRBJ2-5; TCRdb calls TRBD1, which cannot be checked without DNA. Germline CDR1 reads SEHNR; CDR2 reads FQNEAQ (reference sequence). The CDR3 length is 16 residues. CDR3 sequence reads: CASSLPTGPGKETQYF.

The rearrangement joins TRBV5-1 to TRBJ1-1; there is no DNA to check the TCRdb D call of TRBD1. CDR1 and CDR2 from the germline V gene are SGHRS and YFSETQ. The CDR3 covers 14 residues. CDR3 residues: CASSLGVGNTEAFF.

The chain has TRBV7-9 and TRBJ1-4. The germline gives CDR1 SEHNR, CDR2 FQNEAQ (reference sequence). The CDR3 extends over 16 amino acids. The CDR3 sequence: CASSLRQAALNEKLFF. Full variable domain (missing parts from reference TRBV7-9 and TRBJ1-4): DTGVSQNPRHKITKRGQNVTFRCDPISEHNRLYWYRQTLGQGPEFLTYFQNEAQLEKSRLLSDRFSAERPKGSFSTLEIQRTEQGDSAMYLCASSLRQAALNEKLFFGSGTQLSVL.

This chain's CDR3 is CSVERVGGGNEAFF. This chain uses TRBV29-1 with TRBJ1-1; TCRdb gives TRBD1 as the D gene, but with no DNA this cannot be confirmed. Germline assignment: CDR1 SQVTM and CDR2 ANQGSEA. CDR3 length equals 14 residues.

V usage is TRBV7-9 and J usage is TRBJ1-6. This CDR3 is built from 17 residues. In germline, CDR1 is SEHNR, CDR2 FQNEAQ (reference sequence). The CDR3 reads CASNQGGRAAYNSPLHF.

Here the CDR3 reads CASNPAGGIGYTF. This chain connects TRBV6-2 or TRBV6-3 to TRBJ1-2. The CDR3 covers 13 residues. Per germline, CDR1 MNHEY and CDR2 SVGEGT.

This sequence joins TRBV29-1 and TRBJ1-1. The CDR3 covers 12 residues. Germline CDR1 is SQVTM and CDR2 is ANQGSEA. The CDR3 protein is CTVLGGNTEAFF.

The chain links TRBV2 to TRBJ1-1; TCRdb proposes TRBD1, but this gene call is untestable without DNA. The CDR3 runs 14 residues. Germline loops: CDR1 SNHLY, CDR2 FYNNEI. The CDR3 sequence is CASRGTVLNTEAFF.

The genes are TRBV7-9 and TRBJ2-5; with no DNA, the TCRdb D assignment of TRBD1 cannot be verified. The germline gives CDR1 SEHNR, CDR2 FQNEAQ (reference sequence). The CDR3 consists of 13 residues. Here the CDR3 reads CASSLNRGETQYF. Complete variable domain (other parts from reference TRBV7-9 and TRBJ2-5): DTGVSQNPRHKITKRGQNVTFRCDPISEHNRLYWYRQTLGQGPEFLTYFQNEAQLEKSRLLSDRFSAERPKGSFSTLEIQRTEQGDSAMYLCASSLNRGETQYFGPGTRLLVL.

The V call is TRBV12-3 or TRBV12-4, the J call TRBJ1-2; the TCRdb D gene call, TRBD1, has no DNA to confirm it. This CDR3 has 14 amino acids. CDR3 region: CASSTSGTLYGYTF.

The genes are TRBV6-2 or TRBV6-3 and TRBJ2-5; absent DNA, TCRdb's TRBD1 call cannot be checked. From germline, CDR1 is MNHEY and CDR2 SVGEGT. This CDR3 is built from 16 residues. The CDR3 reads CASSDLKDLSAETQYF.

The V gene is TRBV29-1, the J gene TRBJ2-3. The CDR3 is made up of 16 amino acids. Germline V gene data show CDR1 as SQVTM and CDR2 as ANQGSEA. CDR3 sequence: CSVEGTEWASTDTQYF.

This sequence joins TRBV19 and TRBJ1-6; TCRdb's D call, TRBD1, is unchecked because there is no DNA. The CDR3 has 14 residues. Germline CDR1 LNHDA, CDR2 SQIVND (reference sequence). CDR3 residues: CASSPGGYNSPLHF.

This chain uses TRBV11-2 with TRBJ2-3; there is no DNA to check the TCRdb D call of TRBD2. The CDR3 contains 17 residues. The germline V gene has CDR1 SGHAT and CDR2 FQNNGV. The CDR3 protein is CASSLRSSRPLTDTQYF.

The rearrangement uses TRBV4-2 and TRBJ1-1; checking the TCRdb D call of TRBD1 is not possible without DNA. Germline V gene lookup returns CDR1 LGHNA and CDR2 YNFKEQ. This CDR3 region has 18 residues. This CDR3 reads CASSQGDGGGDMNTEAFF.

The chain joins TRBV6-5 to TRBJ2-2; the TCRdb call, TRBD1, lacks DNA for checking. The CDR3 extends over 19 amino acids. Germline CDR1 MNHEY, CDR2 SVGAGI. The CDR3: CASSGLGTSDYRDTGELFF.

This chain uses TRBV29-1 with TRBJ2-2. Germline V gene data show CDR1 as SQVTM and CDR2 as ANQGSEA. There are 11 residues in the CDR3. This CDR3 is CSVDHSGELFF.

The chain couples TRBV19 to TRBJ2-7; TCRdb's D call of TRBD2 is untestable without DNA. Germline assignment: CDR1 LNHDA and CDR2 SQIVND (reference sequence). This CDR3 comprises 14 residues. CDR3 protein: CASSMAGGTYEQYF.

V and J are TRBV5-1 and TRBJ2-5; the D call of TRBD1 rests on TCRdb alone, since no DNA is present to check it. Germline V gene data show CDR1 as SGHRS and CDR2 as YFSETQ. This CDR3 comprises 15 residues. The CDR3 here is CASSLWGEYQETQYF.

The chain couples TRBV19 to TRBJ2-1; absent DNA, TCRdb's TRBD1 call cannot be checked. The germline V gene has CDR1 LNHDA and CDR2 SQIVND (reference sequence). CDR3 size: 15 residues. The CDR3 loop is CASTPDRGVPNEQFF.

The chain employs TRBV2 and TRBJ2-2; TCRdb's assignment of TRBD1 cannot be checked, as there is no DNA. Germline CDR1 and CDR2: SNHLY and FYNNEI. The CDR3 runs to 15 residues. CDR3 region: CASTEGPGYTGELFF.

The chain recombines TRBV20-1 with TRBJ1-5; TCRdb's D call, TRBD1, is unchecked because there is no DNA. Germline V gives CDR1 DFQATT, CDR2 SNEGSKA (reference sequence). This CDR3 has 14 amino acids. The CDR3 loop is CSATGTGEVQPQHF.

This chain connects TRBV7-9 to TRBJ2-3; without DNA, the TCRdb call of TRBD2 cannot be checked. CDR3 length equals 17 residues. Germline V gene sequence: CDR1 SEHNR, CDR2 FQNEAQ (reference sequence). CDR3 sequence: CASSISGLAKSTDTQYF.

This chain uses TRBV29-1 with TRBJ2-4; TCRdb outputs TRBD1, but without DNA this stays unchecked. The CDR3 runs to 16 residues. Germline V gene lookup returns CDR1 SQVTM and CDR2 ANQGSEA. CDR3 sequence: CSVAGIQEYRQNIQYF.